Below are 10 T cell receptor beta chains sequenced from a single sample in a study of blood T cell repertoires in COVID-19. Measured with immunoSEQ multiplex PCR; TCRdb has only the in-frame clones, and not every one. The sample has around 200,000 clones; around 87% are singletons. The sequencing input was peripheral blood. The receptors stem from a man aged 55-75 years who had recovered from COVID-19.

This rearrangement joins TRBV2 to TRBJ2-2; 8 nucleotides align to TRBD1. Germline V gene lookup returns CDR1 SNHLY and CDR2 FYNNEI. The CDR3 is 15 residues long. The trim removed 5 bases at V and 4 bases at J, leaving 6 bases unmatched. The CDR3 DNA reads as TGTGCCAGCAGTACCGGGACAGGACTCACCGGGGAGCTGTTTTTT. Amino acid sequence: CASSTGTGLTGELFF.

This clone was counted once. CDR3 bases: TGTGCCACCAGCAGAGGCTGGAGTGAAGCTTTCTTT. It encodes CATSRGWSEAFF. The V and J genes are TRBV15 and TRBJ1-1; D ambiguous. Germline-derived CDR1 and CDR2 are LNHNV and YYDKDF (reference sequence). This CDR3 contains 12 residues. The V end lost 1 base, the J end lost 7 bases, and 7 bases lay between the germline ends. Filled out from reference TRBV15 and TRBJ1-1, the complete variable domain reads DAMVIQNPRYQVTQFGKPVTLSCSQTLNHNVMYWYQQKSSQAPKLLFHYYDKDFNNEADTPDNFQSRRPNTSFCFLDIRSPGLGDTAMYLCATSRGWSEAFFGQGTRLTVV.

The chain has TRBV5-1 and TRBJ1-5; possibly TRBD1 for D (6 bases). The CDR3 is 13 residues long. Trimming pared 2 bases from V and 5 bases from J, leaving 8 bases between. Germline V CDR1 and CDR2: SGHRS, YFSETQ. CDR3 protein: CASSLGGDQPQHF. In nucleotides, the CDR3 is TGCGCCAGCAGCTTAGGGGGTGATCAGCCCCAGCATTTT.

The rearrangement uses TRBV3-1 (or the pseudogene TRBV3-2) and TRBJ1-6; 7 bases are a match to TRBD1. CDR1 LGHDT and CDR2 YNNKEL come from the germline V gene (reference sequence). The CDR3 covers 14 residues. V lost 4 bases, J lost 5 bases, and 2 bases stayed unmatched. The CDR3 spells CASSLGQDNSPLHF. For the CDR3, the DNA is TGTGCCAGCAGCCTAGGACAGGATAATTCACCCCTCCACTTT.

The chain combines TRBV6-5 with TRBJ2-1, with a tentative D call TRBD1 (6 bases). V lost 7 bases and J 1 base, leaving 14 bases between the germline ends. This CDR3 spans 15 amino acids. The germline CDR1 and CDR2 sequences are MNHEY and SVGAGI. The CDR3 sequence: CASTQDSASYNEQFF. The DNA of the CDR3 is TGTGCCAGCACTCAGGACAGCGCGTCCTACAATGAGCAGTTCTTC.

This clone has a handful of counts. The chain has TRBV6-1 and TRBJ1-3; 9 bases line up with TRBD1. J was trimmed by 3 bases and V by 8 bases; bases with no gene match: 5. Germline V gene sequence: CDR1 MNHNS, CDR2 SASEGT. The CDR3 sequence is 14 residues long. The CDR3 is CASCLDRGGNTIYF. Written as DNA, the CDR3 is TGTGCCAGCTGTCTGGACAGGGGTGGAAACACCATATATTTT.

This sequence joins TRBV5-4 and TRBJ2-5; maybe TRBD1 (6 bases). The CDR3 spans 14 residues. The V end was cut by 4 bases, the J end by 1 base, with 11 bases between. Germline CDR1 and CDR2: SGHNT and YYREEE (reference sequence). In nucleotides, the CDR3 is TGTGCCAGCAGCCAATCGGACAGCCAAGAGACCCAGTACTTC. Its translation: CASSQSDSQETQYF.

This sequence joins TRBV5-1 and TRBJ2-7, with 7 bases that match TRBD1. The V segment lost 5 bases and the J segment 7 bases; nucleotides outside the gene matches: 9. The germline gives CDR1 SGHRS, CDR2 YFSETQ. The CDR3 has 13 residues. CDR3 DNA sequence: TGCGCCAGCAGACCTACAGGGGTGGGGGAGCAGTACTTC. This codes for CASRPTGVGEQYF.

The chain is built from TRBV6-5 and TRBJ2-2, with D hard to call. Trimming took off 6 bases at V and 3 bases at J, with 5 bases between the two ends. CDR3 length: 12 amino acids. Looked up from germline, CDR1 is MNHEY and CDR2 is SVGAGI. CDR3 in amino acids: CASSLHTGELFF. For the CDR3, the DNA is TGTGCCAGCAGCCTTCACACCGGGGAGCTGTTTTTT.

The CDR3 DNA is TGTGCCATCAGTGCGACGGGAGGCGGGCAGGGACGCGAAAAACTGTTTTTT. Protein sequence: CAISATGGGQGREKLFF. The rearrangement links TRBV10-3 to TRBJ1-4; a possible D gene is TRBD1 (5 bases). Trimming removed 4 bases from V and 8 bases from J, with 23 bases in between. Germline values: CDR1 ENHRY, CDR2 SYGVKD. CDR3 length: 17 amino acids.